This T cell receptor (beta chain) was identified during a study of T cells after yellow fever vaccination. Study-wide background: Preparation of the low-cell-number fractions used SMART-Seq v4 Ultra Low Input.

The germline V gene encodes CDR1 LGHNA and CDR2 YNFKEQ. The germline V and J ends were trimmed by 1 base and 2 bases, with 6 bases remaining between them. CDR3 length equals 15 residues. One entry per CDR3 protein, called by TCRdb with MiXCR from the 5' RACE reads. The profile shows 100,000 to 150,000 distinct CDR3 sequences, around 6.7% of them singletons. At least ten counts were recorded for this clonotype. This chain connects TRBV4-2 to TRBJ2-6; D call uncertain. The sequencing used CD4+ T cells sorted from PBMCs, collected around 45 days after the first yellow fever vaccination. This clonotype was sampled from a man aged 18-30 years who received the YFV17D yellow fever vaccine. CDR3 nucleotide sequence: TGTGCCAGCAGCCAAGCCCACACTGGGGCCAACGTCCTGACTTTC. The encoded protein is CASSQAHTGANVLTF.